This T cell receptor (beta chain) was retrieved from a study of liver allograft versus peripheral blood T cells. As for the study in general: T cell receptor repertoires in transplanted livers were compared with those in recipients' peripheral blood. Study-wide results and caveats: Reports indicated that T cell receptor repertoires inside liver allografts differed from those in peripheral blood.

The length of the CDR3 is 13 residues. Germline lookup yields CDR1 MNHNS and CDR2 SASEGT. Note on this clonotype: What it binds is not known. Since a much larger clone is just one base distant, this may be a read error.

MiXCR was run by TCRdb on the reads, yielding one entry per CDR3 protein. Among about 15,000 distinct CDR3 sequences listed, approximately 22% were seen once. The receptor comes from a human patient who had a liver transplant. Among the T cells, some may be from the graft donor. This rearrangement joins TRBV6-1 to TRBJ1-1, with a tentative D call TRBD1 (6 bases). CDR3 DNA: TGTGTCAGCAGTGAATTGGGGGCCACTGAAGCTTTCTTT. Translating gives CVSSELGATEAFF.